Shown below are 24 T cell receptor beta chains from a single sample sequenced in a study of T cell responses to AZD1222 COVID-19 vaccine. Data came from immunoSEQ multiplex PCR; TCRdb stores just in-frame clones and leaves some out. The sample has under 75,000 clones; approximately 81% are singletons. This specimen was peripheral blood, taken on day 0 of AZD1222 vaccination. These receptors were obtained from an adult in good health.

The chain combines TRBV11-3 with TRBJ2-1; either TRBD1 or TRBD2 may supply D (6 bases each). The V end was cut by 5 bases, the J end by 9 bases, with 20 bases between. The CDR3 sequence is 15 residues long. Germline CDR1 reads SGHNT; CDR2 reads YENEEA. The CDR3 coding sequence is TGTGCCAGCAGCGAACGGAGGGGGGCGGTTCTTGAGCAGTTCTTC. It encodes CASSERRGAVLEQFF.

This sequence joins TRBV5-6 and TRBJ2-1; 7 bases are shared with TRBD2. The CDR3 totals 14 residues. Per the germline V gene, CDR1 is SGHDT and CDR2 is YYEEEE. Germline trimming cut 0 bases from V and 5 bases from J; bases unmatched to any gene: 2. The CDR3 loop reads CASSLAAGDNEQFF. The CDR3 region has the DNA TGTGCCAGCAGCTTGGCCGCGGGGGACAATGAGCAGTTCTTC. Using reference TRBV5-6 and TRBJ2-1 for the parts outside the CDR3, the full variable domain is DAGVTQSPTHLIKTRGQQVTLRCSPKSGHDTVSWYQQALGQGPQFIFQYYEEEERQRGNFPDRFSGHQFPNYSSELNVNALLLGDSALYLCASSLAAGDNEQFFGPGTRLTVL.

A few counts support this clone. V gene TRBV3-1 (or the pseudogene TRBV3-2) combines with J gene TRBJ1-6; D remains ambiguous. Deletions cut 4 bases from V and 4 bases from J, with 8 bases between. CDR1 is LGHDT and CDR2 is YNNKEL in the germline V gene (reference sequence). The CDR3 totals 14 residues. The CDR3 sequence: CASSLAEYNSPLHF. The DNA for the CDR3 is TGTGCCAGCAGCCTCGCCGAGTATAATTCACCCCTCCACTTT.

This chain joins TRBV5-1 and TRBJ1-1; 7 bases fit TRBD1. CDR3 length equals 14 residues. Germline loops: CDR1 SGHRS, CDR2 YFSETQ. With 3 bases clipped from V and 5 bases from J, the junction kept 7 bases outside the gene matches. For the CDR3, the DNA is TGCGCCAGCAGCTCCCTGACAGGGAGGACTGAAGCTTTCTTT. This gives the protein CASSSLTGRTEAFF.

The chain links TRBV4-2 to TRBJ2-5; TRBD2 matches 9 bases. Looked up from germline, CDR1 is LGHNA and CDR2 is YNFKEQ. Unmatched junction bases numbered 9, after V lost 2 bases and J lost 5 bases. CDR3 length: 16 amino acids. CDR3 loop: CASSQRGGGAPETQYF. CDR3 DNA sequence: TGTGCCAGCAGCCAACGGGGCGGGGGGGCCCCGGAGACCCAGTACTTC.

This clone was seen a single time. This chain links TRBV3-1 (or the pseudogene TRBV3-2) with TRBJ1-3, with D unresolved. This CDR3 comprises 15 residues. Trimming cost V 1 base and J 3 bases, with 10 bases left between them. Germline CDR1 and CDR2: LGHDT and YNNKEL (reference sequence). The CDR3 coding sequence is TGTGCCAGCAGCCAAGGGAATTCAGGTGGAAACACCATATATTTT. Its translation is CASSQGNSGGNTIYF.

The gene calls are TRBV7-3 and TRBJ1-1, with 9 bases that match TRBD1. The CDR3 extends over 15 amino acids. V trimming: 5 bases; J trimming: 1 base; junction bases outside the gene matches: 5. Germline V gives CDR1 SGHTA, CDR2 FQGTGA. CDR3: CASSPRQGGNTEAFF. DNA of the CDR3: TGTGCCAGCAGCCCTCGACAGGGGGGGAACACTGAAGCTTTCTTT. The entire variable domain, with the rest obtained from reference TRBV7-3 and TRBJ1-1, is as follows: GAGVSQTPSNKVTEKGKYVELRCDPISGHTALYWYRQSLGQGPEFLIYFQGTGAADDSGLPNDRFFAVRPEGSVSTLKIQRTERGDSAVYLCASSPRQGGNTEAFFGQGTRLTVV.

This chain links TRBV24-1 with TRBJ2-2, with 8 bases that match TRBD2. The CDR3 is 15 amino acids. CDR1 and CDR2 (germline): KGHDR, SFDVKD. The J segment lost 5 bases and the V segment lost 4 bases, leaving 5 bases of the junction unmatched. This chain's CDR3 is CATSEAGGRTGELFF. CDR3 DNA sequence: TGTGCCACCAGTGAGGCGGGAGGAAGAACCGGGGAGCTGTTTTTT.

The J gene is TRBJ1-2, the V gene TRBV5-1; D unresolved. Germline CDR1 is SGHRS and CDR2 is YFSETQ. The CDR3 contains 16 residues. V was trimmed by 4 bases and J by 6 bases, leaving 22 bases between them. DNA of the CDR3: TGCGCCAGCAGCGAGAATGGACGCTCAAAGACTGATGGCTACACCTTC. It yields the protein CASSENGRSKTDGYTF.

This sequence joins TRBV19 and TRBJ1-1; 9 bases align to TRBD1. The V and J ends lost 8 bases and 6 bases, in that order; junction bases with no gene match: 4. The germline V gene has CDR1 LNHDA and CDR2 SQIVND (reference sequence). The CDR3 runs 12 residues. Here the CDR3 reads CASRTGGPEAFF. The CDR3 bases are TGTGCCAGTCGAACAGGGGGCCCTGAAGCTTTCTTT.

The chain links TRBV29-1 to TRBJ2-1; 14 nucleotides match TRBD2. J gave up 9 bases and V 7 bases, and 8 bases lay outside the gene matches. Germline V gene lookup returns CDR1 SQVTM and CDR2 ANQGSEA. The CDR3 is 14 amino acids. CDR3 loop: CSATGTSGGREQFF. CDR3 coding DNA: TGCAGCGCTACTGGGACTAGCGGGGGTCGTGAGCAGTTCTTC.

J is TRBJ1-2 and V is TRBV3-1 (or the pseudogene TRBV3-2), with D tentatively TRBD1 (5 bases). The CDR3 loop spans 13 amino acids. Germline assignment: CDR1 LGHDT and CDR2 YNNKEL (reference sequence). V was trimmed by 7 bases and J by 4 bases, leaving 13 bases between them. The CDR3 sequence is CASNQRGGYGYTF. The CDR3 coding sequence is TGTGCCAGCAACCAGCGGGGGGGCTATGGCTACACCTTC.

The chain carries TRBV7-2 and TRBJ1-1, with a possible D match to TRBD1 (6 bases). Germline V lookup: CDR1 SGHTA, CDR2 FQGNSA. This CDR3 spans 15 amino acids. Between the trimmed V and J ends, which lost 6 bases and 3 bases, there was a span of 17 bases. The CDR3 sequence: CASSRTGHRDTEAFF. CDR3 sequence (DNA): TGTGCCAGCAGTCGAACAGGGCATAGGGACACTGAAGCTTTCTTT.

This rearrangement joins TRBV6-5 to TRBJ1-1; D uncertain. Trimming removed 6 bases from V and 0 bases from J, with 11 bases in between. CDR3 size: 14 residues. Germline CDR1 and CDR2: MNHEY and SVGAGI. CDR3 residues: CASSPVPMNTEAFF. In DNA, the CDR3 is TGTGCCAGCAGCCCCGTCCCCATGAACACTGAAGCTTTCTTT.

The V call is TRBV27, the J call TRBJ2-7, with no clear D. Per the germline V gene, CDR1 is MNHEY and CDR2 is SMNVEV (reference sequence). Between the trimmed V and J ends, which lost 4 bases and 5 bases, there was a span of 18 bases. This CDR3 region has 15 residues. CDR3 nucleotides: TGTGCCAGCAGTTCACAGCCGGTTTTTGGAAACGAGCAGTACTTC. Translated, it gives CASSSQPVFGNEQYF.

The chain links TRBV5-6 to TRBJ2-5; 7 bases are a match to TRBD1. Germline V gene sequence: CDR1 SGHDT, CDR2 YYEEEE. The CDR3 runs to 15 residues. V lost 0 bases, J lost 2 bases, and 4 bases stayed unmatched. CDR3 DNA sequence: TGTGCCAGCAGCTTGGTGGCCAGGGGGCAAGAGACCCAGTACTTC. This translates into CASSLVARGQETQYF.

The chain links TRBV5-1 to TRBJ2-5, with D possibly being TRBD2 (7 bases). This CDR3 comprises 14 residues. Germline CDR1 SGHRS, CDR2 YFSETQ. With 4 bases removed from V and 1 base from J, the gap between germline ends came to 11 bases. The CDR3 reads CASSPRGAQETQYF. CDR3 coding DNA: TGCGCCAGCAGCCCTCGGGGGGCCCAAGAGACCCAGTACTTC.

The J gene is TRBJ1-2, the V gene TRBV6-5; 7 bases match TRBD1. Per germline, CDR1 MNHEY and CDR2 SVGAGI. The CDR3 extends over 15 amino acids. Trimming cost V 8 bases and J 3 bases; bases outside gene matches: 12. The chain's CDR3 is CASVDRSSRYYGYTF. The CDR3 nucleotides are TGTGCCAGCGTGGACAGGAGCTCTAGGTACTATGGCTACACCTTC.

This rearrangement joins TRBV20-1 to TRBJ1-1, with D perhaps matching TRBD1 (6 bases). The length of the CDR3 is 11 residues. The V end was cut by 6 bases, the J end by 10 bases, with 15 bases between. Germline V gene lookup returns CDR1 DFQATT and CDR2 SNEGSKA (reference sequence). The CDR3 DNA follows: TGCAGTGCCGGGACATTCGAGGGAGCTTTCTTT. Amino acid sequence: CSAGTFEGAFF.

This sequence joins TRBV23-1 and TRBJ1-2; possible D gene TRBD1, 5 bases. TRBV23-1 is marked as an open reading frame, function uncertain. This CDR3 is 14 amino acids long. Trimming pared 0 bases from V and 8 bases from J, leaving 13 bases between. CDR3 coding DNA: TGCGCCAGCAGTCAATCGGTAGGGGAAGAAGGCTACACCTTC. It codes for CASSQSVGEEGYTF.

The chain joins TRBV7-2 to TRBJ2-7; D is undetermined. Germline CDR1 is SGHTA and CDR2 is FQGNSA. The CDR3 is 13 residues long. With 5 bases removed from V and 4 bases from J, the gap between germline ends came to 12 bases. CDR3 DNA: TGTGCCAGCAGCCTCGGCCGGTCGTACGAGCAGTACTTC. It specifies CASSLGRSYEQYF.

This clone is a singleton in its sample. This rearrangement joins TRBV10-3 to TRBJ1-1; no reliable D call. This CDR3 comprises 15 residues. Germline CDR1 is ENHRY and CDR2 is SYGVKD. Trimming cost V 10 bases and J 0 bases, with 18 bases left between them. The CDR3 spells CASKGDRSMNTEAFF. CDR3 sequence (DNA): TGTGCCAGTAAGGGCGATCGGTCGATGAACACTGAAGCTTTCTTT.

This chain uses TRBV6-2 or TRBV6-3 with TRBJ1-5; no firm D call. The germline V gene encodes CDR1 MNHEY and CDR2 SVGEGT. V was clipped by 2 bases and J by 5 bases, with 10 bases between them. The CDR3 spans 14 residues. The CDR3: CASSYGYRDQPQHF. The CDR3 nucleotides read TGTGCCAGCAGTTACGGTTACCGAGATCAGCCCCAGCATTTT.

The chain carries TRBV15 and TRBJ2-5, with D uncertain. Germline CDR1 reads LNHNV; CDR2 reads YYDKDF (reference sequence). The CDR3 is 14 residues long. V shed 0 bases and J shed 4 bases, with 9 bases lying between them. CDR3 coding DNA: TGTGCCACCAGCAGAGAGGGAAAGGGAGAGACCCAGTACTTC. It encodes CATSREGKGETQYF.